One and the same sample provided the 11 T cell receptor beta chains below, sequenced in a study of CD8+CD57+ T cells in acquired aplastic anemia. CDR3 and TCR beta VDJ profiling relied on a genomic DNA template. TCRdb redid the calling of the reads with MiXCR, one entry per CDR3 protein. Of under 150,000 distinct CDR3 sequences detected, 41% appear once; the ten largest clones hold less than 8.5%. The sequencing input was sorted CD4+, CD8+, or CD8+CD57+ T cells (not recorded which) from PBMCs. These TCRs come from a human donor in good health, serving as a control.

This clonotype was counted ten times or more. The rearrangement joins TRBV10-3 to TRBJ1-3, with TRBD1 as a possible D gene (6 bases). The CDR3 loop spans 15 amino acids. Looked up from germline, CDR1 is ENHRY and CDR2 is SYGVKD. Between the trimmed V and J ends, which lost 2 bases and 2 bases, there was a span of 10 bases. CDR3 nucleotide sequence: TGTGCCATCAGTGAGGGGGGGGGCCCTGGAAACACCATATATTTT. This codes for CAISEGGGPGNTIYF.

J is TRBJ1-5 and V is TRBV5-6; no clear D. Germline-derived CDR1 and CDR2 are SGHDT and YYEEEE. V shed 1 base and J shed 0 bases, with 11 bases lying between them. The length of the CDR3 is 16 residues. CDR3 coding DNA: TGTGCCAGCAGCTTGTACAGAGATTATAGCAATCAGCCCCAGCATTTT. It yields the protein CASSLYRDYSNQPQHF.

This clonotype was picked up many times. The gene calls are TRBV5-5 and TRBJ1-1; D gene uncertain. V lost 4 bases to trimming and J lost 3 bases, with 16 bases between them. The length of the CDR3 is 15 residues. Germline V gives CDR1 SGHKS, CDR2 YYEKEE (reference sequence). CDR3: CASSKNTQGDTEAFF. The CDR3 bases are TGTGCCAGCAGCAAGAACACCCAAGGCGACACTGAAGCTTTCTTT.

This clonotype came up once. At one boundary the junction diverges from the germline segment, which might be a read error. V usage is TRBV19 and J usage is TRBJ1-5; 7 positions match TRBD1. The CDR3 consists of 15 residues. Germline lookup yields CDR1 LNHDA and CDR2 SQIVND (reference sequence). The CDR3 spells CASSIEHRGYQPQHF. The CDR3 bases are TGTGCCAGTAGCATAGAGCACAGGGGTTACCAGCCCCAGCATTTT.

This chain connects TRBV7-2 to TRBJ1-1; unclear D gene. Germline CDR1 reads SGHTA; CDR2 reads FQGNSA. CDR3 length equals 13 residues. V was pared by 8 bases and J by 0 bases, with 10 bases between. The CDR3 loop is CASFGLMNTEAFF. In DNA, the CDR3 is TGTGCCAGCTTTGGCCTGATGAACACTGAAGCTTTCTTT.

The J gene is TRBJ2-1, the V gene TRBV5-1; weak D call: TRBD2 (5 bases). The V end was cut by 7 bases, the J end by 3 bases, with 17 bases between. Per germline, CDR1 SGHRS and CDR2 YFSETQ. The CDR3 spans 15 residues. This CDR3 is CASGSRGFNYNEQFF. The CDR3 bases are TGCGCCAGCGGCTCCAGAGGGTTTAACTACAATGAGCAGTTCTTC. Together with reference TRBV5-1 and TRBJ2-1, the CDR3 gives the full variable domain: KAGVTQTPRYLIKTRGQQVTLSCSPISGHRSVSWYQQTPGQGLQFLFEYFSETQRNKGNFPGRFSGRQFSNSRSEMNVSTLELGDSALYLCASGSRGFNYNEQFFGPGTRLTVL.

This clonotype was seen many times. The chain has TRBV5-1 and TRBJ2-7; unclear D gene. Per germline, CDR1 SGHRS and CDR2 YFSETQ. Trimming took 4 bases from V and 0 from J, leaving 8 bases between them. This CDR3 has 13 amino acids. The CDR3 protein is CASSGDSSYEQYF. The CDR3 DNA is TGCGCCAGCAGCGGGGATTCCTCCTACGAGCAGTACTTC.

Regarding this clonotype: The junction differs from germline at one of its ends, possibly a read error. The rearrangement uses TRBV7-6 and TRBJ2-5, with 10 positions matching TRBD1. The CDR3 totals 18 residues. Germline assignment: CDR1 SGHVS and CDR2 FNYEAQ. The CDR3, as DNA: TGTGCCAGCGGCTTAGCACCAATTAGAAGGGACAGGGGAGAGACCCAGTACTTC. This encodes CASGLAPIRRDRGETQYF.

About this clonotype itself: A much larger clone is a single base away; this may be a read error. This chain uses TRBV30 with TRBJ2-7; the match to TRBD2 covers 9 bases. Germline CDR1 GTSNPN, CDR2 SVGIG (reference sequence). The CDR3 has 14 residues. CDR3 sequence reads: CAWGAGGLSYGQYF. Here the CDR3 DNA reads TGTGCCTGGGGAGCGGGAGGACTCTCCTACGGGCAGTACTTC. Full variable domain (missing parts from reference TRBV30 and TRBJ2-7): SQTIHQWPATLVQPVGSPLSLECTVEGTSNPNLYWYRQAAGRGLQLLFYSVGIGQISSEVPQNLSASRPQDRQFILSSKKLLLSDSGFYLCAWGAGGLSYGQYFGPGTRLTVT.

This chain uses TRBV20-1 with TRBJ2-7; the D gene is possibly TRBD1 (5 bases). CDR1 is DFQATT, CDR2 SNEGSKA, per germline (reference sequence). This CDR3 has 12 amino acids. V was shortened by 3 bases and J by 3 bases, with 9 bases between the two germline ends. CDR3 DNA sequence: TGCAGTGCTAGTCAGACAGACTACGAGCAGTACTTC. This sequence encodes CSASQTDYEQYF.

This clonotype came up many times. The chain employs TRBV11-3 and TRBJ2-5; TRBD1 aligns across 7 bases. CDR3 length: 14 amino acids. V shed 3 bases, J shed 4 bases, and the junction held 5 bases outside the gene matches. Germline V CDR1 and CDR2: SGHNT, YENEEA. Written as DNA, the CDR3 is TGTGCCAGCAGCTTGGACAGGTCGGGAGAGACCCAGTACTTC. Residues: CASSLDRSGETQYF.